This T cell receptor (beta chain) originates from a study of blood T cell repertoires in COVID-19. Background on the study: Some COVID-19 samples were acute and others convalescent; all came from the United States, Italy and Spain.

With 4 bases clipped from V and 10 bases from J, the junction kept 10 bases outside the gene matches. Per germline, CDR1 SGHRS and CDR2 YFSETQ. This CDR3 comprises 13 residues. Per the original methods: Scientists estimated how many nucleated cells there were by amplifying reference gene primers. Profiling relied on immunoSEQ multiplex PCR, and the TCRdb table lists in-frame clones only, not all of them. That table is the source of V, J and clone size, and D and trimming were worked out from the DNA. This table holds about 380,000 clones, 88% found once. Participants spanned ages about 18 to 100 years and resided in over 20 US areas. Recovered status applied to Cohort 3 donors who had two consecutive negative PCRs. It also applied to those with clearance or with symptom resolution.

The source material was PBMCs or T cells enriched from blood (not recorded which). The sequence was obtained from a woman between 18 and 30 years old who had recovered from COVID-19. The J gene is TRBJ1-2, the V gene TRBV5-1, with 7 bases identical to TRBD1. CDR3 nucleotide sequence: TGCGCCAGCAGCCCCGACAGGGTTTTTGACTACACCTTC. Residues: CASSPDRVFDYTF.